A selection of T cell receptor beta chains follows, all from one sample in a study of T cell changes during pregnancy in multiple sclerosis. This table comes from immunoSEQ multiplex PCR, and its TCRdb copy is limited to in-frame clones, with some not included. The table shows roughly 60,000 clones, with around 96% occurring only once. This specimen consisted of CD8+ T cells from peripheral blood mononuclear cells, obtained after pregnancy. Every receptor here comes from a female donor with multiple sclerosis, enrolled in a pregnancy study. The conserved cysteine and the conserved F or W are not part of the CDR3 here. The size of a clone is reported for some rows only, either as once, few or many, or as a class for expanded clones.

abundance: once
j_gene: TRBJ2-7
v_gene: TRBV28
CDR3aa: ASSPPGVLSEQY

abundance: once
j_gene: TRBJ1-5
v_gene: TRBV28
CDR3aa: ATRETDSNQPQH

abundance: .
j_gene: TRBJ1-3
v_gene: TRBV30
CDR3aa: AWSATGGMDTIY

abundance: .
j_gene: TRBJ1-2
v_gene: TRBV7-6
CDR3aa: ASSLGLWGEYGYT

abundance: .
j_gene: TRBJ2-2
v_gene: TRBV7-2
CDR3aa: ASSPSLNTGELF

abundance: once
j_gene: TRBJ2-2
v_gene: TRBV4-3
CDR3aa: ASSQDGFHTGELF

abundance: .
j_gene: TRBJ2-1
v_gene: TRBV28
CDR3aa: ASSLLTPSGYNEQF

abundance: .
j_gene: TRBJ2-5
v_gene: TRBV6-1
CDR3aa: ASSEYDTHQETQY

abundance: .
j_gene: TRBJ2-3
v_gene: TRBV2
CDR3aa: ASSHWTATDTQY

abundance: .
j_gene: TRBJ2-3
v_gene: TRBV15
CDR3aa: ATSRGWDSTDTQY

abundance: .
j_gene: TRBJ2-7
v_gene: TRBV29-1
CDR3aa: SVSVSYEQY

abundance: .
j_gene: TRBJ2-2
v_gene: TRBV29-1
CDR3aa: SVDPSGTGELF

abundance: .
j_gene: TRBJ1-4
v_gene: TRBV15
CDR3aa: ATSRSGQIHEKLF

abundance: .
j_gene: TRBJ2-2
v_gene: TRBV5-1
CDR3aa: ASSPHWGQGAANTGELF

abundance: .
j_gene: TRBJ2-7
v_gene: TRBV21-1
CDR3aa: ASSKGGGVSPPIYEQY

abundance: .
j_gene: TRBJ1-1
v_gene: TRBV9
CDR3aa: ASSVAGANTEAF

abundance: .
j_gene: TRBJ2-7
v_gene: TRBV6-6
CDR3aa: ASSRGQGYEQY

abundance: .
j_gene: TRBJ2-1
v_gene: TRBV7-3
CDR3aa: ASSSSGTSYNEQF

abundance: .
j_gene: TRBJ2-1
v_gene: TRBV13
CDR3aa: ASSAGLSYNEQF

abundance: .
j_gene: TRBJ2-7
v_gene: TRBV11-2
CDR3aa: ASSSPVGEDYEQY

abundance: .
j_gene: TRBJ2-5
v_gene: TRBV7-2
CDR3aa: ASSPRTGPETQY

abundance: .
j_gene: TRBJ2-1
v_gene: TRBV7-3
CDR3aa: ASSLLAGGPNEQF

abundance: .
j_gene: TRBJ2-3
v_gene: TRBV4-1
CDR3aa: ASSFRTSRGTDTQY

abundance: .
j_gene: TRBJ2-1
v_gene: TRBV25-1
CDR3aa: ASRRTTGDEQF

abundance: .
j_gene: TRBJ2-7
v_gene: TRBV9
CDR3aa: ASGRAGEQY

abundance: .
j_gene: TRBJ2-5
v_gene: TRBV19
CDR3aa: ASSMGSTSQETQY

abundance: .
j_gene: TRBJ2-1
v_gene: TRBV5-8
CDR3aa: ASSLAPGGRDDEQF

abundance: .
j_gene: TRBJ2-7
v_gene: TRBV28
CDR3aa: ASSLYTPGYEQY

abundance: once
j_gene: TRBJ2-1
v_gene: TRBV5-1
CDR3aa: ASSWDFSYNEQF

abundance: .
j_gene: TRBJ1-4
v_gene: TRBV27
CDR3aa: ASSLRGQGGRLLF

abundance: .
j_gene: TRBJ1-4
v_gene: TRBV18
CDR3aa: ASSPRRHEGEKLF

abundance: .
j_gene: TRBJ2-7
v_gene: TRBV7-7
CDR3aa: ASSPGVAGEQY

abundance: once
j_gene: TRBJ1-5
v_gene: TRBV19
CDR3aa: ATKLSNWTPYQPQH

abundance: .
j_gene: TRBJ2-7
v_gene: TRBV28
CDR3aa: ASSPPGDSSYEQY

abundance: .
j_gene: TRBJ2-7
v_gene: TRBV6-5
CDR3aa: ASSYSIGGSEQY

abundance: .
j_gene: TRBJ2-5
v_gene: TRBV28
CDR3aa: ASSTRSGNQETQY

abundance: .
j_gene: TRBJ2-3
v_gene: TRBV4-2
CDR3aa: ASSQGGPGTGITDTQY

abundance: .
j_gene: TRBJ2-5
v_gene: TRBV25-1
CDR3aa: ASSEYTGLAEETQY

abundance: .
j_gene: TRBJ2-2
v_gene: TRBV28
CDR3aa: ASTSPGLADTNTGELF

abundance: .
j_gene: TRBJ1-1
v_gene: TRBV7-9
CDR3aa: ASSPPGGDVNTEAF

abundance: .
j_gene: TRBJ2-3
v_gene: TRBV2
CDR3aa: ASSGLAGGADTQY

abundance: .
j_gene: TRBJ2-3
v_gene: TRBV7-9
CDR3aa: ASSSRQGGTDTQY

abundance: .
j_gene: TRBJ2-7
v_gene: TRBV28
CDR3aa: ASSGMGGGLYEQY

abundance: .
j_gene: TRBJ2-4
v_gene: TRBV5-4
CDR3aa: ASSLAGSKNIQY

abundance: .
j_gene: TRBJ2-7
v_gene: TRBV27
CDR3aa: ASSFYSGEAYEQY

abundance: .
j_gene: TRBJ2-7
v_gene: TRBV27
CDR3aa: ASSQRPGVEQY

abundance: .
j_gene: TRBJ2-7
v_gene: TRBV7-2
CDR3aa: ASSSDRGFYEQY

abundance: .
j_gene: TRBJ2-7
v_gene: TRBV9
CDR3aa: ASSVGGQSYEQY